The source of this T cell receptor (beta chain) is a study of T-cell memory formation after mild COVID-19. In its sample, this clonotype was seen a few times. Trimming took off 3 bases at V and 1 base at J, with 13 bases between the two ends. The CDR3 covers 16 residues. Germline-derived CDR1 and CDR2 are MNHNY and SVGAGI (reference sequence). MiXCR, applied by TCRdb to the 5' RACE reads, yields one record per CDR3 protein. Of about 210,000 distinct CDR3 sequences in the sample, roughly a tenth are singletons; the top ten hold 2.5% to 3.5%. This chain links TRBV6-6 with TRBJ2-4; D remains unclear. The TCR comes from a man aged 18 to 30 who had mild COVID-19 (a few samples of this study predate the infection). Cell type and time point are not known. Material: PBMCs or a T cell subset sorted from them (not recorded which). CDR3 bases: TGTGCCAGCAGTTATGGGAACCTCGGGGCCAAAAACATTCAGTACTTC. Its translation: CASSYGNLGAKNIQYF.